This record looks at one TCR beta chain sequence and its context. Its matching antigen is unknown. The sample belongs to a study of cytomegalovirus exposure and HLA in healthy donors. The study's findings and limits: Specific recognition of CMV antigens was confirmed in vitro for a few chains (all CMV-associated).

The approximately 120-subject validation cohort, separate from the approximately 670-subject first cohort, included the donors. The germline V and J ends were trimmed by 4 bases and 5 bases, with 22 bases remaining between them. CDR1 is SGHDT, CDR2 YYEEEE, per germline. The CDR3 consists of 16 residues. Profiling relied on immunoSEQ multiplex PCR, and the TCRdb table lists in-frame clones only, not all of them. The sample has about 150,000 clones, about 89% seen once. The specimen sequenced was PBMCs. The receptor was derived from a woman aged 18-35 years in good health and CMV-seropositive. V gene TRBV5-6 combines with J gene TRBJ2-7, with D possibly TRBD2 on 5 matching bases. CDR3 protein: CASSTPYSTGSDEQYF. The CDR3 bases are TGTGCCAGCAGCACCCCCTATAGTACGGGGAGCGACGAGCAGTACTTC.